Listed below are T cell receptor beta chains from one sample, sequenced in a study of early T cells in non-severe SARS-CoV-2 infection. TCRdb reanalysed the 5' RACE reads using MiXCR and keeps one entry per CDR3 protein. The sample has tens of thousands of distinct CDR3 sequences, roughly 12% seen once. The sequencing used whole blood, collected at baseline. Receptors were obtained from an adult who was a healthcare worker with PCR-confirmed SARS-CoV-2 infection or an uninfected control (not recorded which). Each CDR3 is given with its conserved first and last residue. D genes are given only for firm matches. Not every row has a clone size; where given, it reads once, few, many or a size class.

v_call	clone_size	j_call	d_call	cdr3_aa	cdr3_nt
TRBV29-1	many	TRBJ2-5	-	CSLQGVETQYF	TGCAGCTTACAGGGAGTGGAGACCCAGTACTTC
TRBV28	many	TRBJ2-7	TRBD2	CASSFGSGGVIYEQYF	TGTGCCAGCAGTTTTGGTAGCGGGGGGGTCATCTACGAGCAGTACTTC
TRBV18	few	TRBJ2-7	TRBD2	CASSSAGTSVTYEQYF	TGTGCCAGCTCATCAGCCGGGACTAGCGTAACCTACGAGCAGTACTTC
TRBV29-1	many	TRBJ1-2	TRBD1	CSVGQGGDYGYTF	TGCAGCGTTGGGCAGGGGGGAGACTATGGCTACACCTTC
TRBV7-3	many	TRBJ2-3	TRBD2	CASSLASGGLTDTQYF	TGTGCCAGCAGCTTAGCTAGCGGGGGCCTCACAGATACGCAGTATTTT
TRBV9	many	TRBJ1-2	-	CASSVANRADYGYTF	TGTGCCAGCAGCGTAGCTAACAGGGCGGACTATGGCTACACCTTC
TRBV14	-	TRBJ2-3	-	CASSQAPRWTQGDTQYF	TGTGCCAGCAGCCAGGCCCCCCGGTGGACCCAGGGAGATACGCAGTATTTT
TRBV2	-	TRBJ2-3	-	CASNRDSKSTDTQYF	TGTGCCAGCAACCGGGACTCCAAATCCACAGATACGCAGTATTTT
TRBV27	-	TRBJ2-1	-	CASSLSHGYNEQFF	TGTGCCAGCAGTTTATCTCACGGTTACAATGAGCAGTTCTTC
TRBV5-1	few	TRBJ1-3	-	CASSLASGGNTIYF	TGCGCCAGCAGCTTGGCGTCAGGTGGAAACACCATATATTTT
TRBV5-1	-	TRBJ2-7	-	CASSLPGDDEQYF	TGCGCCAGCAGCTTGCCAGGGGACGACGAGCAGTACTTC
TRBV7-2	few	TRBJ1-1	-	CASSLGGGVNTEAFF	TGTGCCAGCAGCTTAGGGGGAGGGGTGAACACTGAAGCTTTCTTT
TRBV7-8	many	TRBJ2-2	-	CASSLGLRENTGELFF	TGTGCCAGCAGCTTAGGTCTCAGGGAGAACACCGGGGAGCTGTTTTTT
TRBV9	-	TRBJ2-1	-	CASSVVGSSYNEQFF	TGTGCCAGCAGCGTAGTGGGGAGCTCCTACAATGAGCAGTTCTTC
TRBV20-1	once	TRBJ2-3	TRBD1	CSATSSWGQLFGDTQYF	TGCAGTGCTACTTCCTCCTGGGGACAGCTTTTTGGAGATACGCAGTATTTT
TRBV11-3	once	TRBJ2-1	-	CASSLEDGNNEQFF	TGTGCCAGCAGCTTAGAGGATGGGAACAATGAGCAGTTCTTC
TRBV29-1	-	TRBJ2-3	-	CSVEDPTVPSTDTQYF	TGCAGCGTTGAAGATCCAACTGTTCCTAGCACAGATACGCAGTATTTT
TRBV6-1	few	TRBJ1-3	-	CASNPVPGNTIYF	TGTGCCAGCAACCCCGTGCCGGGAAACACCATATATTTT
TRBV7-2	-	TRBJ2-7	TRBD1	CASSLAHRGTYEQYF	TGTGCCAGCAGCTTAGCTCACAGGGGTACCTACGAGCAGTACTTC
TRBV9	few	TRBJ2-1	-	CASSPPVGSYNEQFF	TGTGCCAGCAGTCCTCCGGTGGGTAGCTACAATGAGCAGTTCTTC
TRBV29-1	few	TRBJ2-6	-	CSVEGANVLTF	TGCAGCGTTGAGGGAGCCAACGTCCTGACTTTC
TRBV28	few	TRBJ2-1	TRBD2	CASSLLAGGRHEQFF	TGTGCCAGCAGTCTCCTAGCGGGGGGGCGCCATGAGCAGTTCTTC
TRBV21-1	few	TRBJ2-5	-	CASGELAGGRDVETQYF	TGTGCCAGCGGAGAACTAGCGGGGGGCCGAGACGTAGAGACCCAGTACTTC
TRBV29-1	-	TRBJ1-2	-	CSGRTEANYGYTF	TGCAGCGGGCGGACAGAAGCTAACTATGGCTACACCTTC
TRBV12-3/TRBV12-4	-	TRBJ1-1	-	CASSHGTLLYTEAFF	TGTGCCAGCAGCCACGGGACACTCTTATACACTGAAGCTTTCTTT
TRBV21-1	-	TRBJ1-1	-	CASSPKRGTNTEAFF	TGTGCCAGCAGCCCAAAGAGGGGTACGAACACTGAAGCTTTCTTT
TRBV9	many	TRBJ2-2	-	CASSVAEQTNTGELFF	TGTGCCAGCAGCGTAGCGGAACAGACGAACACCGGGGAGCTGTTTTTT
TRBV5-1	-	TRBJ1-6	TRBD1	CASSLGLGQGNSPLHF	TGCGCCAGCAGTTTGGGCCTCGGACAGGGGAATTCACCCCTCCACTTT
TRBV6-6	-	TRBJ2-7	TRBD2	CASSYSNRLAGTYEQYF	TGTGCCAGCAGTTACTCCAATAGACTAGCGGGGACCTACGAGCAGTACTTC
TRBV5-1	many	TRBJ1-1	-	CASSLAYLGNTEAFF	TGCGCCAGCAGCTTGGCCTACCTTGGGAACACTGAAGCTTTCTTT
TRBV20-1	medium-sized	TRBJ2-7	-	CSARGRSDYEQYF	TGCAGTGCTCGGGGACGTTCGGATTACGAGCAGTACTTC
TRBV7-2	many	TRBJ1-1	-	CASSLAGGNTEAFF	TGTGCCAGCAGCTTAGCAGGGGGGAACACTGAAGCTTTCTTT
TRBV20-1	few	TRBJ2-7	TRBD1	CSAKAGTGYGEQYF	TGCAGTGCTAAGGCCGGGACAGGGTACGGCGAGCAGTACTTC
TRBV7-6	-	TRBJ1-3	-	CASSLGTFSSGNTIYF	TGTGCCAGCAGCTTAGGGACATTTTCCTCTGGAAACACCATATATTTT
TRBV20-1	few	TRBJ1-2	-	CSASSYGYTF	TGCAGTGCTAGCAGCTATGGCTACACCTTC
TRBV14	once	TRBJ2-1	-	CASNQVLTGRNEQFF	TGTGCCAGCAACCAAGTACTGACAGGACGCAATGAGCAGTTCTTC
TRBV29-1	many	TRBJ1-1	TRBD1	CSGGQGNTEAFF	TGCAGCGGAGGACAGGGGAACACTGAAGCTTTCTTT
TRBV6-6	few	TRBJ1-1	-	CASSDWAGQNTEAFF	TGTGCCAGCAGCGACTGGGCAGGCCAGAACACTGAAGCTTTCTTT
TRBV6-5	few	TRBJ1-2	-	CASSSLGVSANYGYTF	TGTGCCAGCAGTTCTTTAGGGGTTTCTGCCAACTATGGCTACACCTTC
TRBV11-2	few	TRBJ2-5	-	CVSSLANREFEKTQYF	TGTGTCAGCAGCTTAGCTAACAGGGAGTTCGAAAAGACCCAGTACTTC